This T cell receptor (beta chain) was profiled in a study of regulatory T cells in long-lasting Graves disease. Time point meaning: newly diagnosed GD, antithyroid drugs for less than 3 months. PBMC-derived RNA was used for the TCR library. This clonotype was seen repeatedly, ten times or more. Looked up from germline, CDR1 is SEHNR and CDR2 is FQNEAQ (reference sequence). This CDR3 is 14 amino acids long. With 5 bases clipped from V and 1 base from J, the junction kept 3 bases outside the gene matches. The TCR beta library used iRepertoire HTBI primers with Arm-PCR amplification of CDR3. TCRdb re-called the multiplex PCR reads through MiXCR, storing one row per CDR3 protein. The sample records over 500,000 distinct CDR3 sequences, around 16% being singletons. The same data also contributed to another study, on T cells in Graves' hyperthyroidism and ophthalmopathy.

Sequenced here: peripheral blood mononuclear cells (PBMCs), sampled at new diagnosis, from a patient treated with antithyroid drugs. This clonotype was sampled from a man aged 18 to 30 with Graves disease. The genes are TRBV7-9 and TRBJ2-5; TRBD2 agrees at 8 bases. CDR3: CASSTAGGQETQYF. The CDR3 nucleotides read TGTGCCAGCAGCACCGCGGGGGGCCAAGAGACCCAGTACTTC.